The clone carrying this TCR beta chain has ten or more counts. What it recognizes is unknown. The data were obtained in a study of molecular identifiers for immune sequencing clone quantification. Study-level points and caveats: Clones above 20 RNA copies contained over 97% of effector molecules and under 1% of naive molecules.

The ends lost 6 bases at V and 7 bases at J; junction bases unmatched: 9. The CDR3 sequence is 14 residues long. Germline-derived CDR1 and CDR2 are ENHRY and SYGVKD. MiXCR was run by TCRdb on the PCR reads, yielding one entry per CDR3 protein. This table has more than 60,000 distinct CDR3 sequences, 15% to 20% appearing once. This receptor was identified in a human donor in good health. Some libraries in this study had Jurkat cell RNA spiked in. The rearrangement joins TRBV10-3 to TRBJ2-1, with 7 positions matching TRBD2. Sample: naive CD8+ T cells from blood, with Jurkat cell RNA spiked in. Subset reported: FACS-sorted CD8+CD4-CCR7+CD45RA+ naive T cells. The CDR3 DNA follows: TGTGCCATCAGCAACCGGGACTACCGAAATGAGCAGTTCTTC. Protein: CAISNRDYRNEQFF.